This entry concerns a single T cell receptor (beta chain). These data originate in a study of blood T cell repertoires in COVID-19. Study information: Samples of COVID-19 (acute and convalescent) were obtained from the United States, Italy and Spain. PBMCs, B-cell-depleted T cells, or T cells were the source of the cDNA or gDNA that made up the material.

In the original workflow: Estimated nucleated cell counts came from reference gene primer amplification. The data were produced by immunoSEQ multiplex PCR, yet TCRdb's version contains in-frame clones alone and is incomplete. The V and J calls and clone size are taken from that table; D and trimming were inferred from the DNA. Of 200,000 or so clones listed, roughly 87% were seen once; the top ten hold 1.9%. The CDR3 is 16 residues long. Germline CDR1 and CDR2: SGHNT and YYREEE (reference sequence). Losses at the gene ends were 0 bases for V and 0 bases for J; bases not matched to a gene: 5. The specimen was peripheral blood. The receptor was derived from a man aged 35-49 years with active or convalescent COVID-19. The V and J genes are TRBV5-4 and TRBJ1-2; 7 bases match TRBD1. DNA for the CDR3: TGTGCCAGCAGCTTGGACTGGACAGGATCTAACTATGGCTACACCTTC. Protein: CASSLDWTGSNYGYTF.